Listed here are 30 T cell receptor beta chains from one sample, sequenced in a study of CD8 T cells in Susac syndrome. When the RNA was reverse transcribed, random hexamers were used with an input of roughly 0.45 to 1 ug. TCRdb re-analysed the immunoSEQ multiplex PCR reads in MiXCR, keeping a single row per CDR3 protein. The data hold approximately 180,000 distinct CDR3 sequences, with roughly 90% observed a single time. Sequenced material: CD4+ T cells from PBMCs. These receptors originate from a human donor with Susac syndrome.

There are a few counts of this clonotype. V usage is TRBV20-1 and J usage is TRBJ2-7; TRBD1 aligns across 8 bases. CDR3 length: 13 residues. Trimming took 7 bases from V and 6 from J; bases not matched to a gene: 11. CDR1 DFQATT and CDR2 SNEGSKA come from the germline V gene (reference sequence). The CDR3: CSVPGQDSFEQYF. CDR3 DNA sequence: TGCAGTGTTCCGGGACAGGACTCTTTCGAGCAGTACTTC.

This clonotype was seen just once. The chain recombines TRBV7-9 with TRBJ2-5; D not resolved. The V and J ends lost 0 bases and 2 bases respectively, with 7 bases between them. The germline gives CDR1 SEHNR, CDR2 FQNEAQ (reference sequence). This CDR3 spans 14 amino acids. The CDR3, as DNA: TGTGCCAGCAGCTTAGCAGGTCATCAAGAGACCCAGTACTTC. This translates into CASSLAGHQETQYF.

This chain joins TRBV20-1 and TRBJ2-7; 9 bases align to TRBD1. Germline trimming cut 6 bases from V and 3 bases from J; bases unmatched to any gene: 9. This CDR3 region has 14 residues. Germline CDR1 is DFQATT and CDR2 is SNEGSKA (reference sequence). CDR3 DNA sequence: TGCAGTGCCCGGGGGACAGGGTCCGGCTACGAGCAGTACTTC. Residues: CSARGTGSGYEQYF.

This chain links TRBV19 with TRBJ1-5; TRBD1 matches 7 bases. Germline assignment: CDR1 LNHDA and CDR2 SQIVND (reference sequence). V dropped 3 bases and J dropped 0; count of bases not matched to a gene: 2. The CDR3 runs to 15 residues. The DNA for the CDR3 is TGTGCCAGTAGTATCGGACAGGATAGCAATCAGCCCCAGCATTTT. Its translation: CASSIGQDSNQPQHF.

The rearrangement joins TRBV5-1 to TRBJ2-6; D is perhaps TRBD2 (5 bases). V lost 3 bases, J lost 0 bases, and 13 bases lay in between. The CDR3 has 17 amino acids. The germline V gene has CDR1 SGHRS and CDR2 YFSETQ. In DNA form, the CDR3 reads TGCGCCAGCAGCTCTTGGTCGCGGGCCTCTGGGGCCAACGTCCTGACTTTC. Its translation: CASSSWSRASGANVLTF.

This clonotype showed up just once. The rearrangement links TRBV28 to TRBJ2-3; 11 bases are shared with TRBD2. The CDR3 spans 16 residues. Per the germline V gene, CDR1 is MDHEN and CDR2 is SYDVKM. The V and J ends lost 5 bases and 2 bases, in that order; junction bases with no gene match: 6. CDR3 sequence: CASSPRLAGNTDTQYF. The DNA for the CDR3 is TGTGCCAGCAGTCCCCGACTAGCGGGGAACACAGATACGCAGTATTTT. Drawing the rest from reference TRBV28 and TRBJ2-3, the complete variable domain is DVKVTQSSRYLVKRTGEKVFLECVQDMDHENMFWYRQDPGLGLRLIYFSYDVKMKEKGDIPEGYSVSREKKERFSLILESASTNQTSMYLCASSPRLAGNTDTQYFGPGTRLTVL.

The rearrangement links TRBV20-1 to TRBJ1-6; tentatively, D is TRBD1 (5 bases). The V gene's germline CDR1 is DFQATT and CDR2 SNEGSKA (reference sequence). Between the trimmed V and J ends, which lost 0 bases and 7 bases, there was a span of 10 bases. The CDR3 loop spans 14 amino acids. The CDR3 here is CSARDRRENSPLHF. CDR3 coding DNA: TGCAGTGCTAGAGATCGCAGGGAGAATTCACCCCTCCACTTT.

V gene TRBV5-4 combines with J gene TRBJ2-6; no clear D. The CDR3 length is 14 residues. CDR1 and CDR2 from the germline V gene are SGHNT and YYREEE (reference sequence). Between the trimmed V and J ends, which lost 1 base and 1 base, there was a span of 3 bases. The CDR3 DNA reads as TGTGCCAGCAGCTTGTGGTCTGGGGCCAACGTCCTGACTTTC. This encodes CASSLWSGANVLTF.

V and J are TRBV7-2 and TRBJ1-4; a weak D match, TRBD1 (5 bases). The CDR3 extends over 13 amino acids. Looked up from germline, CDR1 is SGHTA and CDR2 is FQGNSA. Trimming shortened V by 5 bases and J by 7 bases, and 11 bases separated the two germline ends. The CDR3 sequence is CASSPWDGEKLFF. In DNA form, the CDR3 reads TGTGCCAGCAGCCCCTGGGACGGTGAAAAACTGTTTTTT.

The chain has TRBV3-1 and TRBJ1-1, with D possibly matching TRBD1 (5 bases). In germline, CDR1 is LGHDT, CDR2 YNNKEL (reference sequence). The CDR3 runs 22 residues. The V gene lost 0 bases and the J gene lost 10 bases, with 39 bases spanning the gap. The CDR3: CASSQDISLSGSGNKGRRGAFF. The CDR3 coding sequence is TGTGCCAGCAGCCAAGATATCAGCTTATCAGGGTCGGGGAACAAAGGGCGGAGGGGAGCTTTCTTT.

This rearrangement joins TRBV7-2 to TRBJ2-1; tentative D call: TRBD2 (6 bases). Germline CDR1 SGHTA, CDR2 FQGNSA. V was cut by 2 bases and J by 3 bases, with 14 bases left in between. The length of the CDR3 is 16 residues. CDR3 loop: CASSLLPGVVYNEQFF. DNA of the CDR3: TGTGCCAGCAGCTTATTGCCGGGAGTCGTCTACAATGAGCAGTTCTTC.

The V call is TRBV11-2, the J call TRBJ2-1; the D gene is possibly TRBD1 (5 bases). V shed 2 bases and J shed 9 bases, with 14 bases lying between them. This CDR3 has 14 residues. The germline V gene has CDR1 SGHAT and CDR2 FQNNGV. The CDR3 coding sequence is TGTGCCAGCAGCTTAAACATGGGGCAGAGTGAGCAGTTCTTC. This sequence encodes CASSLNMGQSEQFF.

This sequence joins TRBV10-3 and TRBJ2-3; no clear D gene. In germline, CDR1 is ENHRY, CDR2 SYGVKD. Trimming took 0 bases from V and 0 from J, leaving 7 bases between them. This CDR3 region has 15 residues. CDR3 protein: CAISESNPSTDTQYF. The CDR3 region has the DNA TGTGCCATCAGTGAGTCCAATCCTAGCACAGATACGCAGTATTTT.

The chain links TRBV11-2 to TRBJ1-5; no firm D call. Trimming cost V 0 bases and J 3 bases, with 9 bases left between them. The germline CDR1 and CDR2 sequences are SGHAT and FQNNGV. The CDR3 totals 15 residues. The CDR3 DNA sequence: TGTGCCAGCAGCTTAGATTCCCAGTCCAATCAGCCCCAGCATTTT. Protein sequence: CASSLDSQSNQPQHF.

This clonotype was observed once. The chain is built from TRBV20-1 and TRBJ2-5; 7 bases fit TRBD1. Germline V gives CDR1 DFQATT, CDR2 SNEGSKA (reference sequence). The CDR3 is 15 amino acids. Unmatched junction bases numbered 9, after V lost 0 bases and J lost 5 bases. CDR3 protein: CSARDNIQGVETQYF. The CDR3 DNA sequence: TGCAGTGCTAGAGATAATATTCAGGGGGTGGAGACCCAGTACTTC.

The CDR3 DNA sequence: TGCAGTGCTAGGTCTAGGAACCAAGAGACCCAGTACTTC. Translation gives CSARSRNQETQYF. This chain connects TRBV20-1 to TRBJ2-5; D is undetermined. The germline gives CDR1 DFQATT, CDR2 SNEGSKA (reference sequence). Trimming stripped 3 bases from V and 0 bases from J, with 8 bases between. The CDR3 loop spans 13 amino acids.

The chain carries TRBV5-4 and TRBJ2-1; possible D gene TRBD2, 5 bases. Trimming shortened V by 4 bases and J by 6 bases, and 17 bases separated the two germline ends. The germline V gene has CDR1 SGHNT and CDR2 YYREEE (reference sequence). The CDR3 runs to 15 residues. The CDR3 nucleotides are TGTGCCAGCAGCCTGGAGAGGGAAACTCTCAATGAGCAGTTCTTC. It translates to CASSLERETLNEQFF. Based on the CDR3 plus reference TRBV5-4 and TRBJ2-1, the full variable domain is ETGVTQSPTHLIKTRGQQVTLRCSSQSGHNTVSWYQQALGQGPQFIFQYYREEENGRGNFPPRFSGLQFPNYSSELNVNALELDDSALYLCASSLERETLNEQFFGPGTRLTVL.

The genes are TRBV19 and TRBJ2-2; tentative D call: TRBD1 (6 bases). This CDR3 has 13 amino acids. The V and J ends lost 7 bases and 7 bases respectively, with 13 bases between them. CDR1 is LNHDA, CDR2 SQIVND, per germline (reference sequence). CDR3 residues: CASTGQMRGELFF. The CDR3 DNA reads TGTGCCAGTACAGGACAGATGCGCGGGGAGCTGTTTTTT.

This clonotype was observed once. J is TRBJ1-2 and V is TRBV20-1; 7 nucleotides line up with TRBD1. V lost 4 bases, J lost 4 bases, and 15 bases stayed unmatched. The CDR3 spans 16 residues. Germline lookup yields CDR1 DFQATT and CDR2 SNEGSKA (reference sequence). The CDR3 is CSANPPNRQGGYGYTF. In DNA, the CDR3 is TGCAGTGCTAACCCACCGAATAGACAGGGAGGCTATGGCTACACCTTC.

The DNA of the CDR3 is TGTGCCAGCAGTTCGGGCGACAGGGTCCATGGCTACACCTTC. Protein product: CASSSGDRVHGYTF. The gene calls are TRBV6-5 and TRBJ1-2, with TRBD1 matching 7 bases. V lost 4 bases to trimming and J lost 6 bases; unmatched junction nucleotides: 8. The CDR3 sequence is 14 residues long. Germline-derived CDR1 and CDR2 are MNHEY and SVGAGI.

CDR3 amino acids: CASRLPGTDYSNQPQHF. Written as DNA, the CDR3 is TGTGCAAGTCGCTTGCCCGGGACGGACTATAGCAATCAGCCCCAGCATTTT. J is TRBJ1-5 and V is TRBV12-2; no check of the table's D call, TRBD1, against the DNA was made. TRBV12-2 is a pseudogene locus. This CDR3 has 17 residues.

This clonotype is a singleton in its sample. The chain recombines TRBV27 with TRBJ2-1; 12 bases match TRBD2. V lost 5 bases to trimming and J lost 7 bases; unmatched junction nucleotides: 3. Germline V gene lookup returns CDR1 MNHEY and CDR2 SMNVEV (reference sequence). This CDR3 spans 14 amino acids. The CDR3 DNA follows: TGTGCCAGCAGTGGACTAGCGGGACTTAATGAGCAGTTCTTC. Residues: CASSGLAGLNEQFF.

The chain couples TRBV24-1 to TRBJ2-3; D gene uncertain. CDR3 length equals 16 residues. Trimming cost V 2 bases and J 2 bases, with 13 bases left between them. CDR1 is KGHDR, CDR2 SFDVKD, per germline. The CDR3 region is CATSDSGRSLTDTQYF. CDR3 nucleotide sequence: TGTGCCACCAGTGATTCCGGACGGTCTCTCACAGATACGCAGTATTTT.

The J gene is TRBJ1-5, the V gene TRBV4-1; possibly TRBD1 for D (6 bases). CDR1 and CDR2 (germline): MGHRA, YSYEKL. The CDR3 totals 16 residues. V lost 0 bases and J lost 4, with 13 bases in between. The CDR3 is CASSQDAGTPNQPQHF. The DNA of the CDR3 is TGCGCCAGCAGCCAAGATGCCGGGACACCAAATCAGCCCCAGCATTTT.

The rearrangement links TRBV5-1 to TRBJ1-1; no clear D gene. Germline V lookup: CDR1 SGHRS, CDR2 YFSETQ. This CDR3 has 14 amino acids. Trimming removed 1 base at V and 1 base at J, with 8 bases between. The CDR3 reads CASSLMVGNTEAFF. DNA for the CDR3: TGCGCCAGCAGCTTGATGGTAGGGAACACTGAAGCTTTCTTT.

This clonotype is a singleton in its sample. In DNA, the CDR3 is TGTGCCAGCAGTTACATTTTCAGGGGACAAGAGAACACTGAAGCTTTCTTT. Translating it yields CASSYIFRGQENTEAFF. This chain links TRBV6-5 with TRBJ1-1; tentatively, D is TRBD1 (6 bases). This CDR3 is 17 amino acids long. CDR1 and CDR2 (germline): MNHEY, SVGAGI. Trimming shortened V by 2 bases and J by 1 base, and 17 bases separated the two germline ends.

The rearrangement joins TRBV30 to TRBJ2-1; 14 bases map to TRBD2. The J segment lost 5 bases and the V segment lost 5 bases, leaving 2 bases of the junction unmatched. The CDR3 extends over 14 amino acids. CDR1 GTSNPN and CDR2 SVGIG come from the germline V gene (reference sequence). CDR3 amino acids: CAWGLAGGNNEQFF. As DNA, the CDR3 is TGTGCCTGGGGACTAGCGGGGGGAAACAATGAGCAGTTCTTC.

The rearrangement uses TRBV19 and TRBJ1-2, with D possibly being TRBD1 (6 bases). The length of the CDR3 is 15 residues. Trimming cost V 3 bases and J 4 bases, with 15 bases left between them. Germline V gene data show CDR1 as LNHDA and CDR2 as SQIVND (reference sequence). The CDR3 DNA is TGTGCCAGTAGTATCCAGGGGCCCCCTCTCTATGGCTACACCTTC. Its translation is CASSIQGPPLYGYTF.

This clonotype was seen only a few times. V is TRBV10-3 and J is TRBJ2-5; D is ambiguous. The CDR3 covers 12 residues. Germline lookup yields CDR1 ENHRY and CDR2 SYGVKD. Trimming stripped 4 bases from V and 2 bases from J, with 5 bases between. CDR3: CAISGVQETQYF. Written as DNA, the CDR3 is TGTGCCATCAGTGGTGTACAAGAGACCCAGTACTTC.

The genes are TRBV12-3 or TRBV12-4 and TRBJ1-5; D may be TRBD1 (6 bases). The V end lost 6 bases, the J end lost 3 bases, and 12 bases lay between the germline ends. This CDR3 spans 14 amino acids. This chain's CDR3 is CASSPQGHNQPQHF. The CDR3 DNA reads as TGTGCCAGCAGCCCACAGGGTCACAATCAGCCCCAGCATTTT.